Included here is one TCR beta chain sequence, with context. The data derive from a study of blood T cell repertoires in COVID-19. Assay used: immunoSEQ multiplex PCR; TCRdb lists only in-frame clones, some missing. This table holds 80,000 to 100,000 clones, approximately 79% found once. V trimming: 5 bases; J trimming: 4 bases; junction bases outside the gene matches: 1. Germline V gene lookup returns CDR1 LNHDA and CDR2 SQIVND (reference sequence). The CDR3 contains 12 residues. Material for sequencing was peripheral blood. V usage is TRBV19 and J usage is TRBJ2-5; 7 bases align to TRBD1. This TCR was recovered from a woman aged 80 or over with active or convalescent COVID-19. The CDR3 is CASSSGGETQYF. CDR3 sequence (DNA): TGTGCCAGTAGTTCAGGGGGAGAGACCCAGTACTTC.